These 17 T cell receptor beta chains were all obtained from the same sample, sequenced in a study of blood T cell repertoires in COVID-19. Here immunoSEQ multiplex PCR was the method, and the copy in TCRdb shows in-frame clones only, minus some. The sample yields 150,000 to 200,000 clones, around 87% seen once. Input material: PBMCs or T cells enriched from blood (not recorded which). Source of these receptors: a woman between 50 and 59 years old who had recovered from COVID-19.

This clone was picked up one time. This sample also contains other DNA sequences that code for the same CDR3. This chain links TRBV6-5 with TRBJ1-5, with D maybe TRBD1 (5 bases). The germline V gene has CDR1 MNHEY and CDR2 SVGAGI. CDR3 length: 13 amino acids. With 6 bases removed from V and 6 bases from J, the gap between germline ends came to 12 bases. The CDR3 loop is CASSPDRGQPQHF. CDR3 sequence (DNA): TGTGCCAGCAGCCCCGACAGAGGTCAGCCCCAGCATTTT.

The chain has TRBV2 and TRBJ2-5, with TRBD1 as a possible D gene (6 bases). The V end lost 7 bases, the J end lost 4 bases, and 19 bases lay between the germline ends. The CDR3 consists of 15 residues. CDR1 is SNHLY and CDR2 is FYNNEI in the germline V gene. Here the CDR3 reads CASNPNRAYAETQYF. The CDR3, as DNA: TGTGCCAGCAACCCCAACAGGGCCTATGCAGAGACCCAGTACTTC.

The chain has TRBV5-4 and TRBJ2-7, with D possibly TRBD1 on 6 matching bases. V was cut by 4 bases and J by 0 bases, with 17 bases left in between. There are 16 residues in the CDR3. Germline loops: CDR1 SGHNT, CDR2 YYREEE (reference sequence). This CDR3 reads CASSKAQGPSSYEQYF. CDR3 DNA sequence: TGTGCCAGCAGCAAAGCCCAGGGGCCAAGCTCCTACGAGCAGTACTTC.

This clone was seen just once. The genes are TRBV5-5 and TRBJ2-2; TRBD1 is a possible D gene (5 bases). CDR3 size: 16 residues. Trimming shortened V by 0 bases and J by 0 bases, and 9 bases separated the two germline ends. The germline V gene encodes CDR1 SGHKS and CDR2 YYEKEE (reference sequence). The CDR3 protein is CASSLGQGANTGELFF. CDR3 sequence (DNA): TGTGCCAGCAGCTTGGGTCAGGGCGCGAACACCGGGGAGCTGTTTTTT.

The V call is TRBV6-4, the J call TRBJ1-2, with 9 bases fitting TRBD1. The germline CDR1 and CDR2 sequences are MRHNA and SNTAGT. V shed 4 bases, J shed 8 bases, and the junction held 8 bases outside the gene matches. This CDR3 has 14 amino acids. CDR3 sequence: CASSVPDRGGGYTF. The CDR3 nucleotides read TGTGCCAGCAGTGTCCCGGACAGGGGTGGCGGCTACACCTTC.

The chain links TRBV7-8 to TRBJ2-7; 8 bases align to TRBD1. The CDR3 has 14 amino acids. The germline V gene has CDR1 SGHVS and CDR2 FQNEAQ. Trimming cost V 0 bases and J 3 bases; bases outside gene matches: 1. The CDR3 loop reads CASSLADRDYEQYF. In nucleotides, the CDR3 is TGTGCCAGCAGCTTAGCGGACAGGGACTACGAGCAGTACTTC.

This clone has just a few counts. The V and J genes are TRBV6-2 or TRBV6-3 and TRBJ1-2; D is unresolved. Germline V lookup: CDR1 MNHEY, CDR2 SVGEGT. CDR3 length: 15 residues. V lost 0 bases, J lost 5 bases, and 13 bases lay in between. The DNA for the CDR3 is TGTGCCAGCAGTTACTCGAATCCAGCGATATATGGCTACACCTTC. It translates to CASSYSNPAIYGYTF.

The CDR3 DNA reads as TGTGCCAGTAGTACCCAAAGACAGGCTCTCTCTGGAAACACCATATATTTT. Translated: CASSTQRQALSGNTIYF. The chain has TRBV19 and TRBJ1-3; D may be TRBD1 (6 bases). V lost 4 bases to trimming and J lost 0 bases, with 16 bases between them. The germline gives CDR1 LNHDA, CDR2 SQIVND (reference sequence). The CDR3 contains 17 residues.

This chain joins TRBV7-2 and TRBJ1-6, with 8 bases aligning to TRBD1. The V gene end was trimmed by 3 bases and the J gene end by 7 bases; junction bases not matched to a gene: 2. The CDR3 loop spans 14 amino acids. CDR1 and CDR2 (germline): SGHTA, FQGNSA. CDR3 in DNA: TGTGCCAGCAGCTTCGGACAGGGAAATTCACCCCTCCACTTT. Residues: CASSFGQGNSPLHF.

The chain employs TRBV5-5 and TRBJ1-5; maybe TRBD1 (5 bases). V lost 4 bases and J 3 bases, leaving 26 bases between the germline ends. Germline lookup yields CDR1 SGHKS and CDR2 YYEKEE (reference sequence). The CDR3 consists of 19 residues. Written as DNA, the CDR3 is TGTGCCAGCAGCCTTGCTACAGGTGTAAGTAAGGGCCCCAATCAGCCCCAGCATTTT. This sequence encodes CASSLATGVSKGPNQPQHF.

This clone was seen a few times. CDR3 protein: CASGLVTLPAGGYNEQFF. In nucleotides, the CDR3 is TGTGCTAGTGGTTTGGTGACTCTTCCAGCGGGGGGGTACAATGAGCAGTTCTTC. The chain uses TRBV12-5 and TRBJ2-1; 10 nucleotides match TRBD2. Germline V gene lookup returns CDR1 LGHNT and CDR2 FRNRAP. The CDR3 contains 18 residues. Trimming removed 0 bases from V and 4 bases from J; junction bases left unmatched: 9.

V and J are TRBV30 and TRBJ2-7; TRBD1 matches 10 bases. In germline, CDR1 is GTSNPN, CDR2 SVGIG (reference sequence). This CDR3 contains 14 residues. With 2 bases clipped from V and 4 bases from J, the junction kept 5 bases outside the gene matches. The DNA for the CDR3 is TGTGCCTGGAGTCGTGGGACAGGGGTGTACGAGCAGTACTTC. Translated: CAWSRGTGVYEQYF.

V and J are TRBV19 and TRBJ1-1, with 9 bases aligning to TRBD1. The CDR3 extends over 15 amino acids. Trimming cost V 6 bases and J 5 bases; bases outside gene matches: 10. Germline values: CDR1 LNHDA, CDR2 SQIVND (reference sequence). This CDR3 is CASRVTGTGSTEAFF. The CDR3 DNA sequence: TGTGCCAGTAGGGTCACCGGGACAGGGAGTACTGAAGCTTTCTTT.

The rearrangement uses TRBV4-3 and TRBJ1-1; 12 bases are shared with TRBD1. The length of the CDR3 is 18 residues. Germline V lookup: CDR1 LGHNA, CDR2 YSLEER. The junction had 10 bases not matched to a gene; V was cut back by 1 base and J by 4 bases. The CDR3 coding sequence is TGCGCCAGCAGCCAAGTGGCGGGACAGGGGGCATTGAGCACTGAAGCTTTCTTT. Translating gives CASSQVAGQGALSTEAFF.

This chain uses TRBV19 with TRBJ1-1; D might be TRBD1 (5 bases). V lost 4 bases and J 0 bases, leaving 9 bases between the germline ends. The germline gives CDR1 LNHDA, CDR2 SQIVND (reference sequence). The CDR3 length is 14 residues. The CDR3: CASSKGNLNTEAFF. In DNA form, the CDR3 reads TGTGCCAGTAGTAAGGGGAATCTGAACACTGAAGCTTTCTTT.

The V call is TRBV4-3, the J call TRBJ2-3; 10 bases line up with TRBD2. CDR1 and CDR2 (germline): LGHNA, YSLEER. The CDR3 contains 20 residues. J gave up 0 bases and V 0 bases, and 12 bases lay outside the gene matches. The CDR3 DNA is TGCGCCAGCAGCCAAGATAGCCGGCTAGCGGGGGCCTCTAGCACAGATACGCAGTATTTT. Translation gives CASSQDSRLAGASSTDTQYF.

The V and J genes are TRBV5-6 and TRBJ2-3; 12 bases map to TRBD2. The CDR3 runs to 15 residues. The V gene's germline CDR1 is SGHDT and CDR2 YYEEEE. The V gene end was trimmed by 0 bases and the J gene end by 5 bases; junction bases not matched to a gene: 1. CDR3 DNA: TGTGCCAGCAGCTTGGAACTAGCGGGGGGAGATACGCAGTATTTT. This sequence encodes CASSLELAGGDTQYF.